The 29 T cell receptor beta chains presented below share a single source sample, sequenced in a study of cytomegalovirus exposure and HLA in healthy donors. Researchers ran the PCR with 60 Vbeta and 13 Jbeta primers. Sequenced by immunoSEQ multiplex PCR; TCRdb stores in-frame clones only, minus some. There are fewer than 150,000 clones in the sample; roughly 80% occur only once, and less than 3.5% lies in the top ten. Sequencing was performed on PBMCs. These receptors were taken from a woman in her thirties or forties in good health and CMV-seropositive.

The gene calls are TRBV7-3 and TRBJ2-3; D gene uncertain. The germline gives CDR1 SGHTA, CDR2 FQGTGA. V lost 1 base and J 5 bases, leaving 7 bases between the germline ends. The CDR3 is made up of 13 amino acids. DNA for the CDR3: TGTGCCAGCAGCTTAAGTTCGAGAGATACGCAGTATTTT. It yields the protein CASSLSSRDTQYF.

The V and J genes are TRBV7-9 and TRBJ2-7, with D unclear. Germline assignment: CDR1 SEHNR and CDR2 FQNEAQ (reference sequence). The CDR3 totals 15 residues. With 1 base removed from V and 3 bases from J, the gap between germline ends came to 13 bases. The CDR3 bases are TGTGCCAGCAGCTTAGACTTATTAAGCCACTACGAGCAGTACTTC. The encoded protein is CASSLDLLSHYEQYF.

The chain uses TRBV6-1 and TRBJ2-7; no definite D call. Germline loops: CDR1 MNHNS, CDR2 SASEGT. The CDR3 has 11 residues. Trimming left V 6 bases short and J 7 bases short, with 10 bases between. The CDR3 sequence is CASSHSIEQYF. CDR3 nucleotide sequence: TGTGCCAGCAGCCACTCTATAGAGCAGTACTTC.

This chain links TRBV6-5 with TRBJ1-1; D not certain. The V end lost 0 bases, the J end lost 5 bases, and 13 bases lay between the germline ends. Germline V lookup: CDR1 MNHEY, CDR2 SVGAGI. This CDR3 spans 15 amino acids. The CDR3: CASSYSSFSPTEAFF. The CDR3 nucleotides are TGTGCCAGCAGTTACTCGAGTTTTTCCCCTACTGAAGCTTTCTTT.

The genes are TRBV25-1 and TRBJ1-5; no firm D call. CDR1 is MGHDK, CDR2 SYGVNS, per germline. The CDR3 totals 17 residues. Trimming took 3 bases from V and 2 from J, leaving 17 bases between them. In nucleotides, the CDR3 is TGTGCCAGCAGTGATGAGGAACGAAAGAACTGCAATCAGCCCCAGCATTTT. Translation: CASSDEERKNCNQPQHF. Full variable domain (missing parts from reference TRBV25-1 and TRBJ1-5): EADIYQTPRYLVIGTGKKITLECSQTMGHDKMYWYQQDPGMELHLIHYSYGVNSTEKGDLSSESTVSRIRTEHFPLTLESARPSHTSQYLCASSDEERKNCNQPQHFGDGTRLSIL.

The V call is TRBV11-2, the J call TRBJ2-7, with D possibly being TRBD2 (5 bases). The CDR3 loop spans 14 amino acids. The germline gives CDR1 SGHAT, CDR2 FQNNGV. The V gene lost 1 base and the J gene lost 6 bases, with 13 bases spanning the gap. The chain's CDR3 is CASSLAARGGEQYF. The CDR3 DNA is TGTGCCAGCAGCTTAGCGGCCCGGGGTGGCGAGCAGTACTTC.

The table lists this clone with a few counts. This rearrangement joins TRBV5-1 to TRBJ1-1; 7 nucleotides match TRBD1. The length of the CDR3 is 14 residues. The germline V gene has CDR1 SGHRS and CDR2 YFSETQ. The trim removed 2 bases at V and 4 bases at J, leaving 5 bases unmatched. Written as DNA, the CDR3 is TGCGCCAGCAGCTTCGAGTCAGGGGGCACTGAAGCTTTCTTT. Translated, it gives CASSFESGGTEAFF.

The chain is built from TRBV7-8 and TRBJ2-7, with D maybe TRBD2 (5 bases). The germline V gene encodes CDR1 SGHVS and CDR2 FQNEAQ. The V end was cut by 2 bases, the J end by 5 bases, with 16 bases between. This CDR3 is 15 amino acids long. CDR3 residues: CASSLYSSHGDEQYF. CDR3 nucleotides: TGTGCCAGCAGCTTATACTCTAGTCACGGGGACGAGCAGTACTTC. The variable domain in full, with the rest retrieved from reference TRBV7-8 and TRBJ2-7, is GAGVSQSPRYKVAKRGQDVALRCDPISGHVSLFWYQQALGQGPEFLTYFQNEAQLDKSGLPSDRFFAERPEGSVSTLKIQRTQQEDSAVYLCASSLYSSHGDEQYFGPGTRLTVT.

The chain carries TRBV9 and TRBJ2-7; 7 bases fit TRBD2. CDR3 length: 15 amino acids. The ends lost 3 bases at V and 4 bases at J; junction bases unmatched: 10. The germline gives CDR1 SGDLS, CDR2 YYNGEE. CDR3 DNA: TGTGCCAGCAGCGCAGGGACGGGGGGAACTTACGAGCAGTACTTC. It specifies CASSAGTGGTYEQYF. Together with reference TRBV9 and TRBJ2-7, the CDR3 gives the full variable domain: DSGVTQTPKHLITATGQRVTLRCSPRSGDLSVYWYQQSLDQGLQFLIQYYNGEERAKGNILERFSAQQFPDLHSELNLSSLELGDSALYFCASSAGTGGTYEQYFGPGTRLTVT.

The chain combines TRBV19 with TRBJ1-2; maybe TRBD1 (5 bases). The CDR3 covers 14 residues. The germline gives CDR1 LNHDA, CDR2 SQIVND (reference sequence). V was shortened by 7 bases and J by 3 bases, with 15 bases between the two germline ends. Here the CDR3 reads CASTPYRGDYGYTF. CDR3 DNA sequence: TGTGCCAGTACCCCTTATAGGGGTGACTATGGCTACACCTTC.

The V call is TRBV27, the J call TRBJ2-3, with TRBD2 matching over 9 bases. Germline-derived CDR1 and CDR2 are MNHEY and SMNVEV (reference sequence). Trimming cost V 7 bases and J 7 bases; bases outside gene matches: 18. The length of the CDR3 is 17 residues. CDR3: CASTSSVVAGDGYTQYF. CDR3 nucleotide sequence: TGTGCCAGCACCTCGAGTGTAGTAGCGGGAGATGGATATACGCAGTATTTT.

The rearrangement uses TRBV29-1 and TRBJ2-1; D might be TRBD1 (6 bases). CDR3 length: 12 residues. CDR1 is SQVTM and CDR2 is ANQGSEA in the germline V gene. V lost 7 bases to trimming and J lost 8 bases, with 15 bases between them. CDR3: CSGAEQGDEQFF. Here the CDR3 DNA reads TGCAGCGGGGCGGAACAGGGAGATGAGCAGTTCTTC.

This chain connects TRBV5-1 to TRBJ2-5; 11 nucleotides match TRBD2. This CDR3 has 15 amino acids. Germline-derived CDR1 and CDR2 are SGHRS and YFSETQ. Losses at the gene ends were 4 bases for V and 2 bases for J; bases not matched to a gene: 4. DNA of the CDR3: TGCGCCAGCAGCCTAGCGGGGGGCCCACAAGAGACCCAGTACTTC. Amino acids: CASSLAGGPQETQYF.

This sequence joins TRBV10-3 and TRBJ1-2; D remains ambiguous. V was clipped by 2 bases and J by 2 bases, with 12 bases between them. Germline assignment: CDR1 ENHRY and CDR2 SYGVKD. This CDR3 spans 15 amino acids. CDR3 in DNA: TGTGCCATCAGTGAGGTGGGCCGGCAGAACTATGGCTACACCTTC. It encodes CAISEVGRQNYGYTF.

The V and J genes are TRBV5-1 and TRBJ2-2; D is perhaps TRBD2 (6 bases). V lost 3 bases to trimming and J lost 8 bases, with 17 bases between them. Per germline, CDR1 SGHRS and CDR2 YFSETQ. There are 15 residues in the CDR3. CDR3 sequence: CASSSRISGEGELFF. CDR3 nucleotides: TGCGCCAGCAGCTCTCGGATTAGCGGCGAGGGGGAGCTGTTTTTT.

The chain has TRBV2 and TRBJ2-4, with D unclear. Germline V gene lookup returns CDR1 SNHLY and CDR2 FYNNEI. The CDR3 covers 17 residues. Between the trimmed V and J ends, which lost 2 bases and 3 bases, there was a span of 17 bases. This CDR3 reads CASSEQANSLGKNIQYF. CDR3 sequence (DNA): TGTGCCAGCAGTGAACAGGCCAATTCTTTGGGCAAAAACATTCAGTACTTC. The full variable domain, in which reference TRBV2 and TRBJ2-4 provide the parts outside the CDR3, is EPEVTQTPSHQVTQMGQEVILRCVPISNHLYFYWYRQILGQKVEFLVSFYNNEISEKSEIFDDQFSVERPDGSNFTLKIRSTKLEDSAMYFCASSEQANSLGKNIQYFGAGTRLSVL.

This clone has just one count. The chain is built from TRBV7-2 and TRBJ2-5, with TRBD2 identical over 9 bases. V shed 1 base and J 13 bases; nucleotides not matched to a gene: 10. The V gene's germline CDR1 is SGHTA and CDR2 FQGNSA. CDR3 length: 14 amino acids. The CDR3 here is CASSLERLADIRYF. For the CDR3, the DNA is TGTGCCAGCAGCTTAGAAAGACTAGCGGACATTAGGTACTTC.

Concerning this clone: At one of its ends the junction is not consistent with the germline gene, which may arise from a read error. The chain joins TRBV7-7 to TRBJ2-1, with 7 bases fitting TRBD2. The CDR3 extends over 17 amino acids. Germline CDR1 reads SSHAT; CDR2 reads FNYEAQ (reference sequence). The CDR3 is CASSLRPYGTTYNEQFF. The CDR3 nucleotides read TGTGCTAGCAGCTTACGACCGTACGGGACTACCTACAATGAGCAGTTCTTC.

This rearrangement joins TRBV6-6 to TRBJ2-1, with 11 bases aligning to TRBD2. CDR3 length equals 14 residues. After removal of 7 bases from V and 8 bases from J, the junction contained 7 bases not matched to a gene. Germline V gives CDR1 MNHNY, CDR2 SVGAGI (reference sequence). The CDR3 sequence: CASKGTSGHYEQFF. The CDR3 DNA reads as TGTGCCAGCAAAGGGACTAGCGGACACTATGAGCAGTTCTTC.

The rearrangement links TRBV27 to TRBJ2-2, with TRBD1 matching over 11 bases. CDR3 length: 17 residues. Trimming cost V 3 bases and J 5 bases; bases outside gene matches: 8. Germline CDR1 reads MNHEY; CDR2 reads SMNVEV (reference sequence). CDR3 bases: TGTGCCAGCAGTTTCCAAGGGACAGGGGGGAGGACCGGGGAGCTGTTTTTT. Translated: CASSFQGTGGRTGELFF.

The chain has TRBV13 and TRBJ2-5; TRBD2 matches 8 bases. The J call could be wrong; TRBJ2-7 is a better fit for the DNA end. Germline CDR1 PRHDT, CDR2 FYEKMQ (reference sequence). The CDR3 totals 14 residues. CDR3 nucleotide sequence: TGTGCCAGCAAAATTAGCGGGATGATCTACGAGCAGTACTTC. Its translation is CASKISGMIYEQYF.

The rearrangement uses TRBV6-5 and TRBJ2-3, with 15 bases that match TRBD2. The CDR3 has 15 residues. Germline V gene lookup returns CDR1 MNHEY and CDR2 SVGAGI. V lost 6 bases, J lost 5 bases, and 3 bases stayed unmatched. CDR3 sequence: CASRQGLAGGDTQYF. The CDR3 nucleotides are TGTGCCAGCAGACAGGGACTAGCGGGGGGAGATACGCAGTATTTT.

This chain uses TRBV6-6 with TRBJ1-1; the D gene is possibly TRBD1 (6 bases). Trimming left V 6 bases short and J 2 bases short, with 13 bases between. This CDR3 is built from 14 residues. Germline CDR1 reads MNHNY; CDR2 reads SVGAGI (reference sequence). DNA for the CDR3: TGTGCCAGCAGACCCGGGACATCCAACACTGAAGCTTTCTTT. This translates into CASRPGTSNTEAFF.

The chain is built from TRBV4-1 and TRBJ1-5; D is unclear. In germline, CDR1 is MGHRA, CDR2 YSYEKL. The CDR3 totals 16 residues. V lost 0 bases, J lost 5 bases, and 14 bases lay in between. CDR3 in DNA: TGCGCCAGCAGCCAAGATCGAGGGCAGCCAGATCAGCCCCAGCATTTT. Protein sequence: CASSQDRGQPDQPQHF.

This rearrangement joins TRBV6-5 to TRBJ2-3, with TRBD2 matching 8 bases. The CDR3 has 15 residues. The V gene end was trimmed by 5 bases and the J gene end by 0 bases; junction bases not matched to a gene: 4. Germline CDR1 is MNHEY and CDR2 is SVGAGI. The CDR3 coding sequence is TGTGCCAGCAGTACGGGGGGGCCGAGCACAGATACGCAGTATTTT. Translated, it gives CASSTGGPSTDTQYF.

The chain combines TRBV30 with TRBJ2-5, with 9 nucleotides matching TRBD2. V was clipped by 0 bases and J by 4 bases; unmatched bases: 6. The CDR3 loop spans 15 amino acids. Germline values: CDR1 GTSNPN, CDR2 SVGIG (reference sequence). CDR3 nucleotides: TGTGCCTGGAGTGTTATTAGCGGGAGTAGAGAGACCCAGTACTTC. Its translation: CAWSVISGSRETQYF.

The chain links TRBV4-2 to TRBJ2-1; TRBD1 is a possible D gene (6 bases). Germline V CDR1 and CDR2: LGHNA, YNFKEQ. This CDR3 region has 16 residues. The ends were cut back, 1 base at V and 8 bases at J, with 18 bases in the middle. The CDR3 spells CASSQVGLGARDEQFF. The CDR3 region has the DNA TGTGCCAGCAGCCAAGTAGGCTTGGGGGCACGGGATGAGCAGTTCTTC.

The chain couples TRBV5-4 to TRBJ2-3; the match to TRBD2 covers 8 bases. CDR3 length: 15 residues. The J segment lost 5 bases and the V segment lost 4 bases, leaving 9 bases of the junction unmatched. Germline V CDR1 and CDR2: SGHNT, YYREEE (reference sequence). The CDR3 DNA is TGTGCCAGCAGCCCCACGGGGGGGCCCGTAGATACGCAGTATTTT. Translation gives CASSPTGGPVDTQYF.

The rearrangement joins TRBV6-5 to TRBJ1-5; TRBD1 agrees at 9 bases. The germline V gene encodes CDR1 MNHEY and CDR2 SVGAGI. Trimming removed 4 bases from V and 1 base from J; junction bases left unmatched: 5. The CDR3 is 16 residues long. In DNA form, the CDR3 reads TGTGCCAGCAGTTCCCCGGGACAGGGAAGCAATCAGCCCCAGCATTTT. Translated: CASSSPGQGSNQPQHF.